A single sample gave rise to the 27 T cell receptor beta chains below, sequenced in a study of chemoradiotherapy in HPV16-positive cancers (dated 2022 in TCRdb). Library method: the immunoSEQ multiplex PCR assay. What TCRdb holds here is the immuneACCESS table cut down to in-frame rearrangements. Part of the clones is not present; checked against another copy, under half of the missing clones reflect an unresolved V gene, and the others are unexplained. The sample includes about 15,000 clones, with roughly 93% observed a single time. The ten largest clones take up around 2.8% of the sample. Sequencing was performed on blood, taken from a patient who underwent chemoradiotherapy. The receptors stem from a human donor with HPV-associated anogenital cancer.

The chain combines TRBV5-4 with TRBJ1-2; 9 nucleotides agree with TRBD1. Germline loops: CDR1 SGHNT, CDR2 YYREEE (reference sequence). V trimming: 4 bases; J trimming: 8 bases; junction bases outside the gene matches: 9. This CDR3 is built from 14 residues. CDR3 sequence reads: CASSTRTGVNGYTF. The CDR3 DNA is TGTGCCAGCAGCACGAGGACAGGGGTAAACGGCTACACCTTC.

The chain uses TRBV15 and TRBJ2-1; D ambiguous. Deletions cut 1 base from V and 6 bases from J, with 10 bases between. This CDR3 spans 14 amino acids. Looked up from germline, CDR1 is LNHNV and CDR2 is YYDKDF (reference sequence). The CDR3, as DNA: TGTGCCACCAGCAGAGTCAGAACCCCCAATGAGCAGTTCTTC. This translates into CATSRVRTPNEQFF.

The CDR3: CASSLPGSYEQYF. CDR3 DNA: TGTGCCAGCAGCTTACCCGGATCCTACGAGCAGTACTTC. The chain has TRBV13 and TRBJ2-7; D is unresolved. Germline CDR1 PRHDT, CDR2 FYEKMQ (reference sequence). V was trimmed by 2 bases and J by 1 base, leaving 6 bases between them. The CDR3 length is 13 residues.

The chain uses TRBV4-1 and TRBJ2-5, with a possible D match to TRBD2 (5 bases). V was shortened by 5 bases and J by 5 bases, with 15 bases between the two germline ends. The length of the CDR3 is 14 residues. Germline V CDR1 and CDR2: MGHRA, YSYEKL. The CDR3 reads CASSSAFPGETQYF. The DNA for the CDR3 is TGCGCCAGCAGCTCGGCGTTCCCGGGGGAGACCCAGTACTTC.

The CDR3 is CASSGGTGANVLTF. The CDR3 bases are TGTGCCAGCAGTGGAGGGACAGGGGCCAACGTCCTGACTTTC. The J gene is TRBJ2-6, the V gene TRBV6-1, with D tentatively TRBD1 (6 bases). Germline CDR1 is MNHNS and CDR2 is SASEGT. Trimming took off 4 bases at V and 4 bases at J, with 8 bases between the two ends. The CDR3 loop spans 14 amino acids.

The table lists this clone with a count of one. This chain uses TRBV5-1 with TRBJ1-1; TRBD1 is a possible D gene (6 bases). The CDR3 is 16 residues long. V lost 4 bases and J 0 bases, leaving 16 bases between the germline ends. Germline V gene lookup returns CDR1 SGHRS and CDR2 YFSETQ. The CDR3 loop is CASSLRQVGMNTEAFF. Written as DNA, the CDR3 is TGCGCCAGCAGCCTAAGACAGGTTGGCATGAACACTGAAGCTTTCTTT.

This sequence joins TRBV7-2 and TRBJ2-7, with D tentatively TRBD1 (5 bases). The CDR3 is 15 residues long. CDR1 SGHTA and CDR2 FQGNSA come from the germline V gene. V was cut by 2 bases and J by 7 bases, with 18 bases left in between. The CDR3 loop reads CASSLFGRDSGEQYF. CDR3 coding DNA: TGTGCCAGCAGCTTATTCGGCAGGGATTCGGGTGAGCAGTACTTC.

This clone was seen just once. The chain employs TRBV4-3 and TRBJ2-5; no clear D gene. The tail of the sequence fits TRBJ2-7 better, so the J call may be wrong. Germline-derived CDR1 and CDR2 are LGHNA and YSLEER. This CDR3 region has 16 residues. The chain's CDR3 is CASSQDWSTSTYEQYF. DNA for the CDR3: TGCGCCAGCAGCCAAGATTGGTCAACCTCAACCTACGAGCAGTACTTC.

The chain joins TRBV11-3 to TRBJ2-5, with a weak D call TRBD2 (5 bases). Germline V gene sequence: CDR1 SGHNT, CDR2 YENEEA. The CDR3 is 13 residues long. The V gene lost 5 bases and the J gene lost 7 bases, with 14 bases spanning the gap. The chain's CDR3 is CASSPNSDGTQYF. CDR3 DNA: TGTGCCAGCAGCCCTAATAGCGACGGGACCCAGTACTTC.

The CDR3 DNA follows: TGCGCCAGCGGGGGGGTAGGGGGGTCTGGAAACACCATATATTTT. This encodes CASGGVGGSGNTIYF. V and J are TRBV4-1 and TRBJ1-3; weak D call: TRBD1 (6 bases). The CDR3 is 15 residues long. The ends were cut back, 8 bases at V and 1 base at J, with 15 bases in the middle. Germline V gene lookup returns CDR1 MGHRA and CDR2 YSYEKL.

The rearrangement uses TRBV15 and TRBJ2-7, with D perhaps TRBD1 (6 bases). The CDR3 contains 13 residues. V was trimmed by 0 bases and J by 7 bases, leaving 10 bases between them. Looked up from germline, CDR1 is LNHNV and CDR2 is YYDKDF (reference sequence). Here the CDR3 reads CATSRDRGREQYF. In DNA form, the CDR3 reads TGTGCCACCAGCAGAGATAGGGGGAGAGAGCAGTACTTC.

This sequence joins TRBV27 and TRBJ2-2; no firm D call. CDR1 MNHEY and CDR2 SMNVEV come from the germline V gene (reference sequence). The CDR3 sequence is 14 residues long. V was cut by 6 bases and J by 1 base, with 9 bases left in between. CDR3: CASRPVQNTGELFF. The CDR3 DNA reads as TGTGCCAGCAGGCCTGTACAGAACACCGGGGAGCTGTTTTTT.

The chain recombines TRBV6-6 with TRBJ2-3; no firm D call. This CDR3 has 13 residues. The germline V gene encodes CDR1 MNHNY and CDR2 SVGAGI (reference sequence). Trimming cost V 4 bases and J 1 base, with 6 bases left between them. The chain's CDR3 is CASSLPRTDTQYF. CDR3 coding DNA: TGTGCCAGCAGTTTACCACGCACAGATACGCAGTATTTT.

V usage is TRBV7-8 and J usage is TRBJ1-3; TRBD1 might be the D (5 bases). V shed 3 bases and J shed 7 bases, with 10 bases lying between them. Germline-derived CDR1 and CDR2 are SGHVS and FQNEAQ. The length of the CDR3 is 13 residues. CDR3 loop: CASSLTEYNTIYF. CDR3 nucleotides: TGTGCCAGCAGCTTGACAGAGTATAACACCATATATTTT.

V gene TRBV19 combines with J gene TRBJ2-1, with D perhaps TRBD1 (5 bases). CDR1 is LNHDA and CDR2 is SQIVND in the germline V gene (reference sequence). The V end was cut by 7 bases, the J end by 1 base, with 5 bases between. The CDR3 length is 12 residues. The CDR3 spells CASTGSYNEQFF. The CDR3 coding sequence is TGTGCCAGTACAGGGTCCTACAATGAGCAGTTCTTC.

The gene calls are TRBV7-8 and TRBJ2-7, with D possibly matching TRBD1 (6 bases). The germline CDR1 and CDR2 sequences are SGHVS and FQNEAQ. The length of the CDR3 is 15 residues. V dropped 1 base and J dropped 6 bases, with 16 bases sitting between them. CDR3: CASSLGVTGPLEQYF. The CDR3, as DNA: TGTGCCAGCAGCTTAGGGGTGACAGGTCCCCTCGAGCAGTACTTC.

This clone was found once. The chain has TRBV5-8 and TRBJ1-4; no definite D call. V was cut by 1 base and J by 7 bases, with 14 bases left in between. Germline V gene lookup returns CDR1 SGHTS and CDR2 YDEGEE. CDR3 length equals 15 residues. CDR3 region: CASSLFTISGEKLFF. CDR3 DNA: TGTGCCAGCAGCTTGTTCACGATCTCGGGTGAAAAACTGTTTTTT.

The gene calls are TRBV5-1 and TRBJ2-5; TRBD2 might be the D (6 bases). Per the germline V gene, CDR1 is SGHRS and CDR2 is YFSETQ. Trimming shortened V by 0 bases and J by 2 bases, and 17 bases separated the two germline ends. CDR3 size: 17 residues. The CDR3 sequence: CASSLGQGAGIQETQYF. For the CDR3, the DNA is TGCGCCAGCAGCTTGGGGCAGGGAGCGGGTATACAAGAGACCCAGTACTTC.

The chain joins TRBV19 to TRBJ2-3; D ambiguous. The V end was cut by 5 bases, the J end by 1 base, with 16 bases between. The CDR3 runs 16 residues. Germline CDR1 is LNHDA and CDR2 is SQIVND (reference sequence). The CDR3 DNA sequence: TGTGCCAGTAGTTTCGCAAGGACGGGTGGCACAGATACGCAGTATTTT. This sequence encodes CASSFARTGGTDTQYF.

The rearrangement joins TRBV18 to TRBJ1-6, with 8 bases identical to TRBD1. Germline trimming cut 2 bases from V and 9 bases from J; bases unmatched to any gene: 9. The CDR3 totals 16 residues. Germline V CDR1 and CDR2: KGHSH, LQKENI. The CDR3 region is CASSPTVQGGTSPLHF. The CDR3 bases are TGTGCCAGCTCACCAACCGTACAGGGGGGGACTTCACCCCTCCACTTT. Full variable domain (missing parts from reference TRBV18 and TRBJ1-6): NAGVMQNPRHLVRRRGQEARLRCSPMKGHSHVYWYRQLPEEGLKFMVYLQKENIIDESGMPKERFSAEFPKEGPSILRIQQVVRGDSAAYFCASSPTVQGGTSPLHFGNGTRLTVT.

With respect to this clone: Because the CDR3's place on the DNA is in doubt, the DNA is left out and the CDR3 is given as listed by TCRdb. The chain is built from TRBV12-1 and TRBJ2-7; the table's D call, TRBD1, has no DNA check behind it. TRBV12-1 is annotated as a pseudogene. The CDR3 length equals 15 residues, ends included. The CDR3 is CASSFGAGTVGEQYF.

This clone has a single count. V is TRBV6-1 and J is TRBJ1-1; no clear D. With 5 bases removed from V and 4 bases from J, the gap between germline ends came to 17 bases. Germline V CDR1 and CDR2: MNHNS, SASEGT. The CDR3 spans 15 residues. Here the CDR3 DNA reads TGTGCCAGCAGTTTTAGGCAGGCCGCCGGCACTGAAGCTTTCTTT. As protein: CASSFRQAAGTEAFF.

V is TRBV5-4 and J is TRBJ2-5; 8 nucleotides agree with TRBD1. TRBJ2-7 matches the DNA end more closely, so the J call is doubtful. This CDR3 spans 14 amino acids. Germline assignment: CDR1 SGHNT and CDR2 YYREEE (reference sequence). This CDR3 is CASSYWDRTNEQYF. Here the CDR3 DNA reads TGTGCCAGCAGCTATTGGGACAGGACAAACGAGCAGTACTTC.

The V call is TRBV6-5, the J call TRBJ2-1, with TRBD2 identical over 10 bases. Germline-derived CDR1 and CDR2 are MNHEY and SVGAGI. J gave up 4 bases and V 6 bases, and 6 bases lay outside the gene matches. The CDR3 spans 15 residues. The CDR3 spells CASRRDSGRYNEQFF. CDR3 in DNA: TGTGCCAGCAGGCGAGATAGCGGGAGGTACAATGAGCAGTTCTTC.

The chain recombines TRBV7-6 with TRBJ1-2; 9 bases match TRBD1. Germline V lookup: CDR1 SGHVS, CDR2 FNYEAQ. Trimming took 3 bases from V and 6 from J; bases not matched to a gene: 11. The CDR3 loop spans 16 amino acids. DNA of the CDR3: TGTGCCAGCAGCTTGCGCGGGACAGGGATTCGTGATGGCTACACCTTC. Translating gives CASSLRGTGIRDGYTF.

V is TRBV4-1 and J is TRBJ2-3; 11 bases are a match to TRBD2. V lost 0 bases, J lost 1 base, and 0 bases stayed unmatched. Germline values: CDR1 MGHRA, CDR2 YSYEKL. This CDR3 contains 16 residues. CDR3 in amino acids: CASSQDSGGGTDTQYF. The CDR3 DNA follows: TGCGCCAGCAGCCAAGATAGCGGGGGGGGCACAGATACGCAGTATTTT.

The chain has TRBV13 and TRBJ2-7; 14 bases are a match to TRBD2. This CDR3 has 17 amino acids. The germline CDR1 and CDR2 sequences are PRHDT and FYEKMQ (reference sequence). J was trimmed by 2 bases and V by 4 bases; bases with no gene match: 7. The CDR3 here is CASSSGLAGAPTYEQYF. Here the CDR3 DNA reads TGTGCCAGCAGCTCGGGACTAGCGGGGGCCCCCACCTACGAGCAGTACTTC.